The entry below describes one TCR beta chain. Study processing details: Nucleated cell number was recorded as an estimate derived from reference gene primer amplification. Profiling relied on immunoSEQ multiplex PCR, and the TCRdb table lists in-frame clones only, not all of them. For V, J and clone size, that table is used; D and trimming come from the DNA. The sample has more than 95,000 clones, roughly 80% seen once; the top ten hold 2% to 3%. The CDR3 is 15 residues long. V gave up 8 bases and J gave up 4 bases; unmatched junction bases: 11. Germline CDR1 is MNHEY and CDR2 is SMNVEV (reference sequence). This sample was taken from a study of blood T cell repertoires in COVID-19. About the research overall: T cells, B-cell-depleted T cells, or PBMCs supplied cDNA or gDNA.

The rearrangement links TRBV27 to TRBJ1-2, with 9 bases identical to TRBD1. The source material was peripheral blood. This receptor was taken from a man over 45 with acute or convalescent COVID-19. CDR3 nucleotides: TGTGCCAGCGGCGATCCCGGGACAGGGTCCTATGGCTACACCTTC. Protein: CASGDPGTGSYGYTF.